The clone carrying this TCR beta chain turned up a few times. The antigen remains unidentified. The sample originates from a study of early T cells in non-severe SARS-CoV-2 infection. Study context: Investigators sequenced bulk RNA drawn from unsorted whole blood, and chains remained unpaired. Study results and caveats: Missing private and CD4 specificities, VDJdb matching favored anti-spike CD8 responses.

V was shortened by 6 bases and J by 0 bases, with 14 bases between the two germline ends. Germline CDR1 reads MNHEY; CDR2 reads SMNVEV (reference sequence). The length of the CDR3 is 15 residues. Attachment of unique molecular identifiers was made to individual cDNA molecules. TCRdb reprocessed the 5' RACE reads via MiXCR and lists one record per CDR3 protein. Of 40,000 to 55,000 distinct CDR3 sequences in the sample, about 13% are singletons; the top ten hold around 9.6%. The rearrangement joins TRBV27 to TRBJ1-1; possibly TRBD1 for D (5 bases). This clonotype was obtained from an adult who was a healthcare worker with PCR-confirmed SARS-CoV-2 infection or an uninfected control (not recorded which). The sequenced material came from whole blood. CDR3 sequence (DNA): TGTGCCAGCAGGAGGGACCGGGGGATGAACACTGAAGCTTTCTTT. It codes for CASRRDRGMNTEAFF.